Listed here is a single T cell receptor (beta chain). Its target is unknown. This entry belongs to a study of identical twins' blood T cells. The study, taken as a whole, reports: Top TCRbeta clonotypes were shared more with twin than unrelated donors.

Germline V gene lookup returns CDR1 DFQATT and CDR2 SNEGSKA (reference sequence). The CDR3 has 13 amino acids. Trimming stripped 5 bases from V and 0 bases from J, with 8 bases between. MiXCR was run by TCRdb on the 5' RACE reads, yielding one entry per CDR3 protein. The sample has 300,000 to 400,000 distinct CDR3 sequences, 25% to 35% seen once. V and J are TRBV20-1 and TRBJ2-1, with TRBD2 as a possible D gene (6 bases). The receptor comes from a woman aged 18 to 55 in good health. Sequencing was done on a sample of PBMCs. CDR3 amino acids: CSAPGLSYNEQFF. CDR3 DNA sequence: TGCAGTGCTCCGGGACTCTCCTACAATGAGCAGTTCTTC.